The 7 T cell receptor beta chains presented below share a single source sample, sequenced in a study of blood T cell repertoires in COVID-19. Clones were sequenced by immunoSEQ multiplex PCR, and TCRdb holds only the in-frame ones, with some missing. The sample contains 150,000 to 200,000 clones, around 73% of which appear only once. Specimen: PBMCs or T cells enriched from blood (not recorded which). The receptors were sampled from a woman in her forties or fifties who had recovered from COVID-19.

The V gene is TRBV15, the J gene TRBJ1-5; 7 positions agree with TRBD1. The CDR3 has 14 residues. Germline V CDR1 and CDR2: LNHNV, YYDKDF (reference sequence). The J segment lost 5 bases and the V segment lost 4 bases, leaving 5 bases of the junction unmatched. CDR3 coding DNA: TGTGCCACCAGCAACCAGGGGGGAGATCAGCCCCAGCATTTT. Protein sequence: CATSNQGGDQPQHF.

The J gene is TRBJ1-1, the V gene TRBV29-1; D is uncertain. CDR1 is SQVTM, CDR2 ANQGSEA, per germline. Trimming cost V 5 bases and J 1 base, with 8 bases left between them. The CDR3 consists of 12 residues. The CDR3 nucleotides read TGCAGCGTTTGGGCCCCGAACACTGAAGCTTTCTTT. Its translation is CSVWAPNTEAFF.

The chain carries TRBV28 and TRBJ2-5; 7 positions agree with TRBD1. Germline CDR1 MDHEN, CDR2 SYDVKM. This CDR3 contains 15 residues. After removal of 7 bases from V and 2 bases from J, the junction contained 10 bases not matched to a gene. Written as DNA, the CDR3 is TGTGCCAGCACCCTGACAGGGAGCCCTCAAGAGACCCAGTACTTC. Amino acid sequence: CASTLTGSPQETQYF.

CDR3 in DNA: TGTGCCAGTAGTAGACTAGCGGACAGCCGGGATACGCAGTATTTT. Translated, it gives CASSRLADSRDTQYF. The chain employs TRBV19 and TRBJ2-3; TRBD2 matches 9 bases. In germline, CDR1 is LNHDA, CDR2 SQIVND (reference sequence). V was pared by 4 bases and J by 6 bases, with 8 bases of the junction left unmatched. This CDR3 spans 15 amino acids.

The chain joins TRBV4-2 to TRBJ2-7; D is unresolved. Germline V gene data show CDR1 as LGHNA and CDR2 as YNFKEQ. V shed 0 bases and J shed 5 bases, with 11 bases lying between them. This CDR3 contains 14 residues. CDR3 DNA: TGTGCCAGCAGCCAAGATAACGCCTCGGACGAGCAGTACTTC. Amino acids: CASSQDNASDEQYF.

The gene calls are TRBV27 and TRBJ1-2; 7 nucleotides align to TRBD1. Germline V CDR1 and CDR2: MNHEY, SMNVEV (reference sequence). This CDR3 comprises 12 residues. V shed 5 bases and J 6 bases; nucleotides not matched to a gene: 3. The CDR3 region has the DNA TGTGCCAGCAGTAAACAGGGGAATGGCTACACCTTC. This sequence encodes CASSKQGNGYTF.

V gene TRBV29-1 combines with J gene TRBJ2-7, with 10 bases fitting TRBD2. V was clipped by 7 bases and J by 4 bases; unmatched bases: 10. CDR3 size: 14 residues. Per the germline V gene, CDR1 is SQVTM and CDR2 is ANQGSEA. Here the CDR3 reads CSAKRGLAEYEQYF. CDR3 coding DNA: TGCAGCGCCAAACGTGGACTAGCGGAGTACGAGCAGTACTTC.